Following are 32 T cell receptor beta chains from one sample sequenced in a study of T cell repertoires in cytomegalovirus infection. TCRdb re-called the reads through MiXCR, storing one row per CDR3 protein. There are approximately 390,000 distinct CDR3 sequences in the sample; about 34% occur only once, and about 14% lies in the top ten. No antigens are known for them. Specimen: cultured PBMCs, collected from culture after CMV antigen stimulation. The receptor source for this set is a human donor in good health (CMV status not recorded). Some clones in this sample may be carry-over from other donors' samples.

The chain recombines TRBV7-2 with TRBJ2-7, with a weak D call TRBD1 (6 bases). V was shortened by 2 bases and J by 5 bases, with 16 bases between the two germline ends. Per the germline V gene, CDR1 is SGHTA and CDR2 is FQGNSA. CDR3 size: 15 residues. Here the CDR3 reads CASSLRPGDADEQYF. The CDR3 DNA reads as TGTGCCAGCAGCTTACGGCCAGGGGATGCAGACGAGCAGTACTTC. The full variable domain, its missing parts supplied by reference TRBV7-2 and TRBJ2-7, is GAGVSQSPSNKVTEKGKDVELRCDPISGHTALYWYRQSLGQGLEFLIYFQGNSAPDKSGLPSDRFSAERTGGSVSTLTIQRTQQEDSAVYLCASSLRPGDADEQYFGPGTRLTVT.

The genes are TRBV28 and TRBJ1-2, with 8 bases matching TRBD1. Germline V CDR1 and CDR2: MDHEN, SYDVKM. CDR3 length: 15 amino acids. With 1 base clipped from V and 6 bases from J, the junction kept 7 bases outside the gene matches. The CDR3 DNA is TGTGCCAGCAGTTTATCGGACAGGGCGTCCAATGGCTACACCTTC. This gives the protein CASSLSDRASNGYTF.

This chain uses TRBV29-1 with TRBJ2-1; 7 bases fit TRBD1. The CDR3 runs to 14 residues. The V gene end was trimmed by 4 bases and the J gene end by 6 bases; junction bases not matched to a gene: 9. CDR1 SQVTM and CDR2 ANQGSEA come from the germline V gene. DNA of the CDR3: TGCAGCGTTGGAAGGCAGGGGGAAGGCAATGAGCAGTTCTTC. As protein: CSVGRQGEGNEQFF.

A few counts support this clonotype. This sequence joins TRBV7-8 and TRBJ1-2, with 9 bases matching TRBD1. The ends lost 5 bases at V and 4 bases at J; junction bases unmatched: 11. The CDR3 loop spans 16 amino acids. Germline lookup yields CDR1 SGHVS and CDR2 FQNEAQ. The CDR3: CASSPQGAGGSYGYTF. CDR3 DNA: TGTGCCAGCAGCCCACAGGGGGCAGGGGGATCCTATGGCTACACCTTC.

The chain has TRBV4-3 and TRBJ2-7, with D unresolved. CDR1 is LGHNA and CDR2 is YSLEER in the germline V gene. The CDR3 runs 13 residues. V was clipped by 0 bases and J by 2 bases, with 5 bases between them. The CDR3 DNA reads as TGCGCCAGCAGCCAAGATACCCCCTACGAGCAGTACGTC. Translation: CASSQDTPYEQYV.

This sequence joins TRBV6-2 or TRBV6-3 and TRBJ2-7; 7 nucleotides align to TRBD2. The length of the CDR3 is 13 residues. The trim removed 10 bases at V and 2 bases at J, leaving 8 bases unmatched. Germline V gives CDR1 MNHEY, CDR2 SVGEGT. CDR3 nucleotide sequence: TGTGCCACTGCAGGGACTACCACCTACGAGCAGTACGTC. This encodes CATAGTTTYEQYV.

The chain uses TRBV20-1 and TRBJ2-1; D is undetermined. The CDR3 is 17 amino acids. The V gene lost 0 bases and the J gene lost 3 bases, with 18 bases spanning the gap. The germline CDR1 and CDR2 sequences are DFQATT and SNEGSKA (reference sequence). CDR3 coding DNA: TGCAGTGCTAGAGACCTACGAGACCCGTGGAACTACAATGAGCAGTTCTTC. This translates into CSARDLRDPWNYNEQFF.

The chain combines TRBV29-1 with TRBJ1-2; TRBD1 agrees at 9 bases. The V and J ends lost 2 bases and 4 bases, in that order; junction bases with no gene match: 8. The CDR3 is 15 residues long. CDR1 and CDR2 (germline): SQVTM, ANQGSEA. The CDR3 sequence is CSVEIRDREFYGYTF. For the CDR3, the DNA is TGCAGCGTTGAAATTCGGGACAGGGAGTTCTATGGCTACACCTTC.

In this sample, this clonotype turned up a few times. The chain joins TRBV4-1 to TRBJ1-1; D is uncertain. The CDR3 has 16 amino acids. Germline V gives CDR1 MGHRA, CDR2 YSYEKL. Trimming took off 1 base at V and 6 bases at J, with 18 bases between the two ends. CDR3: CASSQGSRTRDAEAFF. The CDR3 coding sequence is TGCGCCAGCAGCCAAGGGAGTAGAACGCGAGACGCTGAAGCTTTCTTT.

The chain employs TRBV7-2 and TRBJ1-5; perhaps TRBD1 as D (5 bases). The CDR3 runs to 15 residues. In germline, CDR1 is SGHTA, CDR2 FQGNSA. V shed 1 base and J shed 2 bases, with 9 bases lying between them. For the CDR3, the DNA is TGTGCCAGCAGCTTAGATCAGGGAGGCAATCAGCCCCAGCATTTT. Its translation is CASSLDQGGNQPQHF.

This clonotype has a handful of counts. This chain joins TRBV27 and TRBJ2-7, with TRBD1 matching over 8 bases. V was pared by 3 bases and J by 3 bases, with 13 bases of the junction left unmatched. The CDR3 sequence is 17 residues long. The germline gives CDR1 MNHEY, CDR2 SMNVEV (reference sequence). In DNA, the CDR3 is TGTGCCAGCAGTTTTGAAGGCGAGGGGACAGGTATCTACGAGCAGTACTTC. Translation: CASSFEGEGTGIYEQYF.

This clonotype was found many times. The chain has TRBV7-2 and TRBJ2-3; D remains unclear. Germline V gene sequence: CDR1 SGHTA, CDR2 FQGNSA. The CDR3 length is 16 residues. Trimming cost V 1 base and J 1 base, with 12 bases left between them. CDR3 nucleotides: TGTGCCAGCAGCTTAGGGTTGGCGGACCGCACAGATACGCAGTATTTT. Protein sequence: CASSLGLADRTDTQYF. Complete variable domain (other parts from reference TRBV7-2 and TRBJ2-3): GAGVSQSPSNKVTEKGKDVELRCDPISGHTALYWYRQSLGQGLEFLIYFQGNSAPDKSGLPSDRFSAERTGGSVSTLTIQRTQQEDSAVYLCASSLGLADRTDTQYFGPGTRLTVL.

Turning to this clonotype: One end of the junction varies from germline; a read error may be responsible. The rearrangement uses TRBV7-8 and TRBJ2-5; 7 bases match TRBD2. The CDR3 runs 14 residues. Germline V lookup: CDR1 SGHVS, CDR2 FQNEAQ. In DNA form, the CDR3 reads TGTGCCAGCAGCCTAGCGGTTGGACAAGAGACCCAGTACTTC. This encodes CASSLAVGQETQYF.

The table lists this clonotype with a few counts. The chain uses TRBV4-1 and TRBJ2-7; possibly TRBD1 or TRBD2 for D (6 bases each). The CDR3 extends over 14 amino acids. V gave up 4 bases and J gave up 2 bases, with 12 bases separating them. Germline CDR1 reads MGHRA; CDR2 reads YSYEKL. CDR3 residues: CASSRPGGAYEQYF. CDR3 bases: TGCGCCAGCAGCCGTCCCGGGGGCGCCTACGAGCAGTACTTC.

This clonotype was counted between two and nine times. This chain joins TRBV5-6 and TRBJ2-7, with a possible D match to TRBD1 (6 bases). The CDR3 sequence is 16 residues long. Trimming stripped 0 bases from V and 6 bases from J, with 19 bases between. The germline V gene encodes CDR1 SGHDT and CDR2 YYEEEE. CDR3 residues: CASSLEGQGISFEQYV. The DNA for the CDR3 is TGTGCCAGCAGCTTGGAGGGCCAGGGGATCAGCTTCGAGCAGTACGTC.

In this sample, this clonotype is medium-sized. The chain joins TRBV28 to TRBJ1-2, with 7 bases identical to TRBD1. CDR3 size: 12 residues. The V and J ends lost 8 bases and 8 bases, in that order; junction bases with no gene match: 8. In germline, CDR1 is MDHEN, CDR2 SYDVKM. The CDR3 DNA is TGTGCCAGCGGAACAGGGGTGCGCGGCTACACCTTC. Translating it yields CASGTGVRGYTF.

CDR3 in DNA: TGTGCCAGCAGTTCCAACAGGGGGTTTTTGACGGCCCAGTACTTC. It translates to CASSSNRGFLTAQYF. The chain uses TRBV28 and TRBJ2-5; TRBD1 matches 8 bases. Germline assignment: CDR1 MDHEN and CDR2 SYDVKM. The length of the CDR3 is 15 residues. J gave up 9 bases and V 4 bases, and 13 bases lay outside the gene matches. The whole variable domain, filled in from reference TRBV28 and TRBJ2-5, reads DVKVTQSSRYLVKRTGEKVFLECVQDMDHENMFWYRQDPGLGLRLIYFSYDVKMKEKGDIPEGYSVSREKKERFSLILESASTNQTSMYLCASSSNRGFLTAQYFGPGTRLLVL.

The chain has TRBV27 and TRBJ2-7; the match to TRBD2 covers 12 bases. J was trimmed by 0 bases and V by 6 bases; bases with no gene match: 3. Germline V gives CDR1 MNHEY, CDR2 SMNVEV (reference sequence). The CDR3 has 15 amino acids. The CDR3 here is CASRELAGGSYEQYF. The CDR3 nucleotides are TGTGCCAGCAGGGAACTAGCGGGAGGCTCCTACGAGCAGTACTTC.

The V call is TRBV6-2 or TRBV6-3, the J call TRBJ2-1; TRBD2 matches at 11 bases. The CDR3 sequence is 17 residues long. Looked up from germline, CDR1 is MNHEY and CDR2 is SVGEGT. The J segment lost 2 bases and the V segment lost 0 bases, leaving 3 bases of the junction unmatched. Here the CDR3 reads CASSYSGLAAPYNEQFF. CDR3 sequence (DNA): TGTGCCAGCAGTTACTCGGGACTAGCGGCACCCTACAATGAGCAGTTCTTC.

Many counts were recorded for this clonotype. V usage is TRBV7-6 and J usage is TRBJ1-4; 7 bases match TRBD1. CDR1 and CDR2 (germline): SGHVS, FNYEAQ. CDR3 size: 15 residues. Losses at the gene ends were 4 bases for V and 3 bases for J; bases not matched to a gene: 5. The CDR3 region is CASSSDREPNEKLFF. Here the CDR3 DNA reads TGTGCCAGCAGCTCCGACAGGGAACCTAATGAAAAACTGTTTTTT.

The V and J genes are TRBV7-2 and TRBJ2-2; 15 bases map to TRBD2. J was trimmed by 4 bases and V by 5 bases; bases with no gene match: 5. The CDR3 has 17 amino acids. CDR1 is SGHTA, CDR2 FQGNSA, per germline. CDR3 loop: CASSPGLAGGLTGELFF. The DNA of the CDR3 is TGTGCCAGCAGCCCGGGACTAGCGGGAGGTCTCACCGGGGAGCTGTTTTTT. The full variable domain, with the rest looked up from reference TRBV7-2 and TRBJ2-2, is GAGVSQSPSNKVTEKGKDVELRCDPISGHTALYWYRQSLGQGLEFLIYFQGNSAPDKSGLPSDRFSAERTGGSVSTLTIQRTQQEDSAVYLCASSPGLAGGLTGELFFGEGSRLTVL.

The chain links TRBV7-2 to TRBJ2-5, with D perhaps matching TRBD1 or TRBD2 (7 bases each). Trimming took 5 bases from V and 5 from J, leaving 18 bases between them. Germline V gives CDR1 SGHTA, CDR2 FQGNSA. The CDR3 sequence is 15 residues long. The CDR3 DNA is TGTGCCAGCAGCCCAGGGGGGCGGGAGTGGGAGACCCAGTACTTC. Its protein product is CASSPGGREWETQYF.

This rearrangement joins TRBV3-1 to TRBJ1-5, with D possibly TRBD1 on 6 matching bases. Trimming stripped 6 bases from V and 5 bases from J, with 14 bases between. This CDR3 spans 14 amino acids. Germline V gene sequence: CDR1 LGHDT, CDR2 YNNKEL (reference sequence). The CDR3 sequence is CASSNPGTHQPQHF. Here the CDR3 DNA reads TGTGCCAGCAGTAATCCCGGGACACATCAGCCCCAGCATTTT.

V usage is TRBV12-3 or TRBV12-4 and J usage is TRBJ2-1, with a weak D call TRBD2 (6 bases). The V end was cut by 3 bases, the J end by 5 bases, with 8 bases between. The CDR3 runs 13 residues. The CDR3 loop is CASSFGTDNEQFF. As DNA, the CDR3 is TGTGCCAGCAGTTTTGGGACTGACAATGAGCAGTTCTTC.

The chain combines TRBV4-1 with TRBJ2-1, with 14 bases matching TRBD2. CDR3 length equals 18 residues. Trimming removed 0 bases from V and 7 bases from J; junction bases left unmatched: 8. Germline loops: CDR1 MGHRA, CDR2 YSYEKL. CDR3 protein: CASSQDGSGLAGVNEQFF. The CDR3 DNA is TGCGCCAGCAGCCAAGATGGGTCGGGACTAGCGGGAGTTAATGAGCAGTTCTTC.

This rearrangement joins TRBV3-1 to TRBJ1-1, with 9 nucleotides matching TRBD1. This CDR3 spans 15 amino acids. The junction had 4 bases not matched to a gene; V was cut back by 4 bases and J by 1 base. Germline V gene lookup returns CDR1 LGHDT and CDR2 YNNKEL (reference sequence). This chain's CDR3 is CASSPGQGWNTEAFF. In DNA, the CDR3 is TGTGCCAGCAGCCCGGGACAGGGTTGGAACACTGAAGCTTTCTTT.

CDR3 protein: CASSIWGGSSYNEQFF. The CDR3 coding sequence is TGTGCCAGTAGTATTTGGGGGGGGAGCTCCTACAATGAGCAGTTCTTC. The chain links TRBV19 to TRBJ2-1; 7 nucleotides line up with TRBD2. The trim removed 3 bases at V and 0 bases at J, leaving 5 bases unmatched. Looked up from germline, CDR1 is LNHDA and CDR2 is SQIVND (reference sequence). The CDR3 extends over 16 amino acids.

The CDR3 protein is CSARVGITNTGELFF. CDR3 DNA sequence: TGCAGTGCTAGAGTGGGAATAACGAACACCGGGGAGCTGTTTTTT. V is TRBV20-1 and J is TRBJ2-2; no clear D gene. The germline CDR1 and CDR2 sequences are DFQATT and SNEGSKA (reference sequence). Trimming removed 1 base from V and 0 bases from J, with 9 bases in between. The CDR3 has 15 residues.

The CDR3 region is CASSQAVPGQGPGGNIQYF. In DNA, the CDR3 is TGCGCCAGCAGCCAAGCCGTCCCGGGACAGGGGCCGGGTGGGAACATTCAGTACTTC. The chain has TRBV4-1 and TRBJ2-4, with TRBD1 identical over 10 bases. This CDR3 is built from 19 residues. CDR1 and CDR2 (germline): MGHRA, YSYEKL. Germline trimming cut 1 base from V and 7 bases from J; bases unmatched to any gene: 16.

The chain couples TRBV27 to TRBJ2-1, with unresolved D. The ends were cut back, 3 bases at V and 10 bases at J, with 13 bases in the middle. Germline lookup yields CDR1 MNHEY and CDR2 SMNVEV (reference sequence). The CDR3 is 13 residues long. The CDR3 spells CASSFNADGEQFF. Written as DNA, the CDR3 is TGTGCCAGCAGTTTCAACGCGGACGGAGAGCAGTTCTTC.

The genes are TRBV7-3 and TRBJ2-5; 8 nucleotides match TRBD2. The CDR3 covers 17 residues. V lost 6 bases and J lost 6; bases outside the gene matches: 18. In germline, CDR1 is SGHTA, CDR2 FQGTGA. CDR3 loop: CASRSLGTGTRAQTQYF. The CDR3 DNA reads TGTGCCAGCAGGTCATTGGGTACCGGGACTAGGGCGCAGACCCAGTACTTC.

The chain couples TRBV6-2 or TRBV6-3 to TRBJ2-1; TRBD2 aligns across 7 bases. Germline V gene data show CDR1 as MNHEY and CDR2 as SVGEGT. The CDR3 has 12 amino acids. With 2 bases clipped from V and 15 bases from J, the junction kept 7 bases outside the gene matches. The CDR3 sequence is CASSYQRERVFF. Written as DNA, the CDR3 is TGTGCCAGCAGTTACCAGCGGGAAAGAGTGTTCTTC.